This record concerns one TCR beta chain sequence. The data originate from a study of blood T cell repertoires in COVID-19. Study-wide background: T cells, B-cell-depleted T cells, or PBMCs provided the cDNA or gDNA that served as material.

In the study's own analysis: Amplification of reference gene primers was used by the study to estimate nucleated cell counts. TCRdb's table, derived via immunoSEQ multiplex PCR, lists solely in-frame clones and lacks some. V, J and clone size were drawn from that table, and D and trimming were deduced from the DNA. The sample lists roughly 180,000 clones; around 89% were seen once. The CDR3 has 12 amino acids. The V gene lost 8 bases and the J gene lost 5 bases, with 10 bases spanning the gap. CDR1 and CDR2 from the germline V gene are MDHEN and SYDVKM. The source is a woman under 40 with acute or convalescent COVID-19. The sequenced sample consisted of peripheral blood. The rearrangement links TRBV28 to TRBJ1-5; D remains ambiguous. The CDR3 DNA follows: TGTGCCAGCGGCCCTCAGGATCAGCCCCAGCATTTT. Encoded protein: CASGPQDQPQHF. Supplemented by reference TRBV28 and TRBJ1-5, the full variable domain reads DVKVTQSSRYLVKRTGEKVFLECVQDMDHENMFWYRQDPGLGLRLIYFSYDVKMKEKGDIPEGYSVSREKKERFSLILESASTNQTSMYLCASGPQDQPQHFGDGTRLSIL.